Listed below are T cell receptor beta chains from one sample, sequenced in a study of monozygotic twins with inflammatory bowel disease. TCRdb reprocessed the 5' RACE reads and stores each CDR3 protein as one record, lacking DNA. The listing contains about 210,000 distinct CDR3 sequences. Sequencing was performed on blood. The receptor set was obtained from a human donor with ulcerative colitis or Crohn's disease, or a healthy co-twin of an affected twin (not recorded which). Each CDR3 is given with its conserved first and last residue.

CDR3 protein: CWKRHRGLMISQPQHF
V gene: TRBV21-1
J gene: TRBJ1-5

CDR3 protein: CASSPTHRNTEAFF
V gene: TRBV7-3
J gene: TRBJ1-1

CDR3 protein: CASSSGGGYYNEQFF
V gene: TRBV5-4
J gene: TRBJ2-1

CDR3 protein: CASSLLAGTRGTDTQYF
V gene: TRBV5-6
J gene: TRBJ2-3

CDR3 protein: CASQDRGTSYEQYF
V gene: TRBV5-1
J gene: TRBJ2-7

CDR3 protein: CATQGSYNSPLHF
V gene: TRBV10-3
J gene: TRBJ1-6

CDR3 protein: CASSYPAKGTYTF
V gene: TRBV6-6
J gene: TRBJ1-2

CDR3 protein: CASSPTSGGPTGELFF
V gene: TRBV5-1
J gene: TRBJ2-2

CDR3 protein: CSATEGYSTDTQYF
V gene: TRBV20-1
J gene: TRBJ2-3

CDR3 protein: CASSVGQSNQPQHF
V gene: TRBV7-9
J gene: TRBJ1-5

CDR3 protein: CASSPKTRGGPSYEQYF
V gene: TRBV18
J gene: TRBJ2-7

CDR3 protein: CASSLLAGISADTQYF
V gene: TRBV5-1
J gene: TRBJ2-3

CDR3 protein: CASSLLGGYVVRADTQYF
V gene: TRBV19
J gene: TRBJ2-3

CDR3 protein: CASSLSGLDNEQFF
V gene: TRBV7-2
J gene: TRBJ2-1

CDR3 protein: CASSGHRGAGANVLTF
V gene: TRBV6-2/TRBV6-3
J gene: TRBJ2-6

CDR3 protein: CASKQATGSNQPQHF
V gene: TRBV2
J gene: TRBJ1-5

CDR3 protein: CASSPFEPLDRFRETQYF
V gene: TRBV18
J gene: TRBJ2-5

CDR3 protein: CSVEVRRDYEQYF
V gene: TRBV29-1
J gene: TRBJ2-7

CDR3 protein: CASSLVGGLETQYF
V gene: TRBV7-2
J gene: TRBJ2-5

CDR3 protein: CASTPASGNEQFF
V gene: TRBV6-6
J gene: TRBJ2-1

CDR3 protein: CASSRRDRGTYF
V gene: TRBV7-9
J gene: TRBJ2-3

CDR3 protein: CSARCSGALSYNEQFF
V gene: TRBV20-1
J gene: TRBJ2-1

CDR3 protein: CATRDRGTDTQYF
V gene: TRBV24-1
J gene: TRBJ2-3

CDR3 protein: CASSLDQSYGYTF
V gene: TRBV5-1
J gene: TRBJ1-2